A single sample is the source of the 21 T cell receptor beta chains below, sequenced in a study of shared clonotypes between healthy human individuals. Sequencing used immunoSEQ multiplex PCR; TCRdb keeps in-frame clones, though not all of them. The sample records roughly 2.5 million clones, approximately 92% being singletons. The sample consisted of naive CD4+ T cells sorted from blood. Subset meaning: CD45RA+ positively selected. These receptors originate from a young man in good health.

This sequence joins TRBV5-1 and TRBJ2-5; 12 bases align to TRBD2. This CDR3 spans 15 amino acids. Losses at the gene ends were 4 bases for V and 2 bases for J; bases not matched to a gene: 3. Germline V gene sequence: CDR1 SGHRS, CDR2 YFSETQ. The CDR3 nucleotides read TGCGCCAGCAGCATAGGACTAGCGGGACAAGAGACCCAGTACTTC. Its protein is CASSIGLAGQETQYF.

The chain employs TRBV7-2 and TRBJ2-4; maybe TRBD1 (6 bases). Germline V gives CDR1 SGHTA, CDR2 FQGNSA. The CDR3 is 15 residues long. V dropped 3 bases and J dropped 5 bases, with 14 bases sitting between them. The DNA for the CDR3 is TGTGCCAGCAGCTTTAGGAGGACAGAGCAAAACATTCAGTACTTC. Translating gives CASSFRRTEQNIQYF.

This clone has a handful of counts. This chain uses TRBV6-5 with TRBJ1-5; 8 bases line up with TRBD1. This CDR3 has 14 residues. Germline CDR1 MNHEY, CDR2 SVGAGI. With V trimmed by 6 bases and J by 7 bases, 8 bases remained unmatched. CDR3 sequence (DNA): TGTGCCAGCAGCCAAGGACAGGGTGGCCAGCCCCAGCATTTT. This sequence encodes CASSQGQGGQPQHF.

Note on this clone: Different DNA sequences within this sample yield the same CDR3. This chain links TRBV7-2 with TRBJ2-7; TRBD2 aligns across 7 bases. The trim removed 1 base at V and 1 base at J, leaving 4 bases unmatched. CDR1 SGHTA and CDR2 FQGNSA come from the germline V gene. This CDR3 spans 15 amino acids. CDR3 DNA: TGTGCCAGCAGCTTAGAGGCGGGGGTGTCCTACGAGCAGTACTTC. This gives the protein CASSLEAGVSYEQYF.

This sequence joins TRBV5-1 and TRBJ2-3; 10 bases agree with TRBD2. Trimming at V came to 2 bases and at J to 1 base, leaving 1 base not matched to a gene. The CDR3 has 15 amino acids. Germline CDR1 is SGHRS and CDR2 is YFSETQ. The CDR3 nucleotides read TGCGCCAGCAGCTTCGGGACTAGCGGCACAGATACGCAGTATTTT. Translating it yields CASSFGTSGTDTQYF.

The chain carries TRBV28 and TRBJ2-4, with D possibly being TRBD2 (6 bases). Germline-derived CDR1 and CDR2 are MDHEN and SYDVKM. The CDR3 loop spans 14 amino acids. The germline V and J ends were trimmed by 6 bases and 9 bases, with 18 bases remaining between them. Here the CDR3 reads CASSLLGGGGIQYF. The CDR3 nucleotides read TGTGCCAGCAGCCTCTTGGGAGGCGGTGGCATTCAGTACTTC.

This chain connects TRBV7-9 to TRBJ2-7; tentatively, D is TRBD2 (6 bases). The CDR3 sequence is 15 residues long. Trimming removed 5 bases at V and 0 bases at J, with 14 bases between. From germline, CDR1 is SEHNR and CDR2 FQNEAQ (reference sequence). In nucleotides, the CDR3 is TGTGCCAGCAGCAGAGGAGGGACCCTCTCCTACGAGCAGTACTTC. This sequence encodes CASSRGGTLSYEQYF.

With respect to this clone: Different DNA sequences within this sample yield the same CDR3. The chain combines TRBV6-1 with TRBJ2-5, with 8 nucleotides matching TRBD2. This CDR3 comprises 13 residues. V lost 6 bases and J lost 2; bases outside the gene matches: 2. Germline CDR1 reads MNHNS; CDR2 reads SASEGT. The DNA of the CDR3 is TGTGCCAGCAGGTTAGCGGGACAAGAGACCCAGTACTTC. Amino acid sequence: CASRLAGQETQYF.

The J gene is TRBJ1-1, the V gene TRBV7-2; TRBD1 aligns across 9 bases. Germline V gene sequence: CDR1 SGHTA, CDR2 FQGNSA. Trimming cost V 3 bases and J 7 bases; bases outside gene matches: 6. This CDR3 region has 14 residues. CDR3 amino acids: CASSFIQGASEAFF. The CDR3, as DNA: TGTGCCAGCAGCTTTATACAGGGGGCTAGTGAAGCTTTCTTT.

The gene calls are TRBV6-1 and TRBJ1-5; the match to TRBD1 covers 8 bases. V shed 4 bases, J shed 5 bases, and the junction held 19 bases outside the gene matches. The length of the CDR3 is 19 residues. Germline V gene data show CDR1 as MNHNS and CDR2 as SASEGT. The chain's CDR3 is CASSARTGSGQWYDQPQHF. DNA for the CDR3: TGTGCCAGCAGTGCCCGGACAGGGTCTGGGCAGTGGTATGATCAGCCCCAGCATTTT.

The V gene is TRBV10-1, the J gene TRBJ2-5; D gene uncertain. CDR1 and CDR2 from the germline V gene are WNHNN and SYGVQD (reference sequence). The CDR3 totals 13 residues. V gave up 4 bases and J gave up 0 bases, with 6 bases separating them. Here the CDR3 DNA reads TGCGCCAGCAGTGGAAACTACCAAGAGACCCAGTACTTC. Its translation is CASSGNYQETQYF.

A few counts support this clone. The rearrangement joins TRBV30 to TRBJ1-1; a possible D gene is TRBD1 (5 bases). This CDR3 is 15 amino acids long. CDR1 GTSNPN and CDR2 SVGIG come from the germline V gene (reference sequence). Trimming stripped 1 base from V and 6 bases from J, with 18 bases between. The CDR3 reads CAWSGRGGFISEAFF. The CDR3 coding sequence is TGTGCCTGGAGTGGGCGTGGGGGTTTTATTTCTGAAGCTTTCTTT.

This sequence joins TRBV6-1 and TRBJ2-7; 8 bases are shared with TRBD1. The CDR3 has 14 residues. Per the germline V gene, CDR1 is MNHNS and CDR2 is SASEGT. With V trimmed by 7 bases and J by 3 bases, 8 bases remained unmatched. The CDR3 nucleotides are TGTGCCAGCAACCGGGACAGGACGAACTACGAGCAGTACTTC. Its protein product is CASNRDRTNYEQYF.

The chain recombines TRBV27 with TRBJ2-3, with a weak D call TRBD2 (5 bases). Germline V gives CDR1 MNHEY, CDR2 SMNVEV (reference sequence). The CDR3 consists of 17 residues. V was pared by 0 bases and J by 5 bases, with 18 bases between. CDR3 sequence: CASSLSKVWGRGDTQYF. The CDR3 DNA sequence: TGTGCCAGCAGTTTATCGAAAGTTTGGGGTCGGGGAGATACGCAGTATTTT.

This chain joins TRBV7-6 and TRBJ2-1; 9 positions agree with TRBD1. This CDR3 has 15 residues. Germline CDR1 and CDR2: SGHVS and FNYEAQ. After removal of 5 bases from V and 4 bases from J, the junction contained 6 bases not matched to a gene. CDR3 amino acids: CASSPGTGTYNEQFF. CDR3 coding DNA: TGTGCCAGCAGCCCTGGGACAGGGACATACAATGAGCAGTTCTTC.

This chain joins TRBV11-3 and TRBJ2-3; D is unresolved. The V and J ends lost 3 bases and 3 bases respectively, with 7 bases between them. CDR1 and CDR2 from the germline V gene are SGHNT and YENEEA. The CDR3 has 13 residues. The CDR3 loop is CASSFGVTDTQYF. The CDR3 region has the DNA TGTGCCAGCAGCTTTGGGGTAACAGATACGCAGTATTTT.

This chain links TRBV5-1 with TRBJ2-1; TRBD1 might be the D (5 bases). Per the germline V gene, CDR1 is SGHRS and CDR2 is YFSETQ. The CDR3 runs to 12 residues. V shed 2 bases and J shed 9 bases, with 9 bases lying between them. The CDR3 protein is CASSFRGSEQFF. CDR3 sequence (DNA): TGCGCCAGCAGCTTTAGGGGTTCTGAGCAGTTCTTC.

This rearrangement joins TRBV6-5 to TRBJ2-1, with D perhaps TRBD2 (6 bases). The germline V gene has CDR1 MNHEY and CDR2 SVGAGI. V dropped 6 bases and J dropped 5 bases, with 17 bases sitting between them. CDR3 length equals 15 residues. The DNA for the CDR3 is TGTGCCAGCAGCCTACTAGCCCTGTTTAACAATGAGCAGTTCTTC. It codes for CASSLLALFNNEQFF.

The V and J genes are TRBV4-1 and TRBJ1-2; D uncertain. Trimming stripped 10 bases from V and 8 bases from J, with 14 bases between. The CDR3 consists of 11 residues. Germline CDR1 MGHRA, CDR2 YSYEKL. The CDR3 spells CATSVDGGYTF. CDR3 coding DNA: TGCGCCACTTCCGTAGACGGCGGCTACACCTTC.

V and J are TRBV19 and TRBJ2-2; 8 bases agree with TRBD1. This CDR3 is built from 14 residues. Germline CDR1 is LNHDA and CDR2 is SQIVND (reference sequence). V was clipped by 6 bases and J by 6 bases; unmatched bases: 6. CDR3 protein: CASRGQGAAGELFF. CDR3 sequence (DNA): TGTGCCAGTAGAGGACAGGGAGCGGCCGGGGAGCTGTTTTTT.

The chain couples TRBV5-6 to TRBJ2-1, with 10 positions matching TRBD1. The CDR3 runs 15 residues. The trim removed 3 bases at V and 4 bases at J, leaving 4 bases unmatched. Germline CDR1 reads SGHDT; CDR2 reads YYEEEE. This CDR3 reads CASSSGTGAYNEQFF. CDR3 DNA: TGTGCCAGCAGCTCCGGGACAGGGGCGTACAATGAGCAGTTCTTC.